This TCR beta chain emerged from a study of T-cell reconstitution after alpha-beta-depleted transplantation in children (TCRdb year 2016). Context from the whole study: Using TCR repertoire profiling, the study followed T-cell immune reconstitution in a quantitative way in children after TCRalphabeta/CD19-depleted allogeneic hematopoietic cell transplantation. The research as a whole found: Over subsequent months, a decline in hyperexpanded clone frequencies was noted, and after one year, T-cell counts and TCRbeta diversity were mostly ascribed to newly produced T cells. The apparently early alphabetaT-cell count recovery about two months after transplant was reportedly dependent on only several hundred rapidly expanded clones derived from non-depleted graft cells. The high TCRbeta diversity at day 60 in some patients was ascribed to recipient T cells and intrathymic progenitors that had survived conditioning.

This clonotype showed up many times. Its antigen has not been determined. No clone much larger than this one lies a single base away; base qualities are absent. Library preparation used PCR. Sequencing took place on an Illumina HiSeq 2500. TCR library preparation used molecular barcoding, with unique molecular identifiers applied to normalize quantification of the TCRbeta repertoire. TCRdb reprocessing: public reads trimmed at Q25 with fastp, clones called with MiXCR, in-frame beta chains kept. Each record represents a unique CDR3 protein, reported with the most common genes and DNA among its rows. Within this sample are hundreds of thousands of distinct CDR3 sequences, with about 7.3% of them counted one time only. 9.1% of the sample comes from the top ten. What the treatment or condition label conveys for this sample: allogeneic hematopoietic cell transplantation with graft depleted of TCRalphabeta T cells and CD19 B cells. The children who served as transplant recipients had been given grafts of TCRalphabeta/CD19-depleted allogeneic hematopoietic cells.

CDR1 SGHTA and CDR2 FQGNSA are derived from the germline V gene. The V and J ends are trimmed by 2 bases and 7 bases, leaving 5 bases between them. The CDR3 measures 12 amino acids from cysteine to phenylalanine. Only the CDR3 part of the read is kept: 36 bases, read in frame from the first base. The source is a female patient aged 2-15 years who had a stem cell transplant for Fanconi anemia, so the T cells may come from the graft donor. Recombination joined TRBV7-2 with TRBJ2-2, with the D gene uncertain. Specimen: peripheral blood, collected 360 days after TCRalphabeta/CD19-depleted stem cell transplant. CDR3 protein: CASSLMRGELFF. The sequence in DNA is TGTGCCAGCAGCTTAATGCGCGGGGAGCTGTTTTTT.